The entry that follows covers one T cell receptor (beta chain) sequence. The sample originates from a study of control samples from healthy donors and cancer patients. Clones were sequenced by immunoSEQ multiplex PCR, and TCRdb holds only the in-frame ones, with some missing. The table lists tens of thousands of clones, about 87% of them singletons. The specimen sequenced was PBMCs. The TCR comes from a woman aged 55-70 years with head and neck cancer.

The CDR3 region has the DNA TGTGCCAGTAGTGCAACATGGGATACCGAAAAACTGTTTTTT. Its protein product is CASSATWDTEKLFF. The chain has TRBV19 and TRBJ1-4, with D unclear. V was pared by 5 bases and J by 8 bases, with 15 bases between. Germline V gene data show CDR1 as LNHDA and CDR2 as SQIVND (reference sequence). This CDR3 comprises 14 residues. The full variable domain, its missing parts supplied by reference TRBV19 and TRBJ1-4, is DGGITQSPKYLFRKEGQNVTLSCEQNLNHDAMYWYRQDPGQGLRLIYYSQIVNDFQKGDIAEGYSVSREKKESFPLTVTSAQKNPTAFYLCASSATWDTEKLFFGSGTQLSVL.